These 16 T cell receptor beta chains came from one sample sequenced in a study of T-cell memory formation after mild COVID-19. Via MiXCR, TCRdb re-called the 5' RACE reads, giving one row per CDR3 protein. The sample records hundreds of thousands of distinct CDR3 sequences, around 27% being singletons. Sequencing used PBMCs or a T cell subset sorted from them (not recorded which). The receptors shown here come from an adult woman who had mild COVID-19 (a few samples of this study predate the infection). Cell type and time point are not known.

This chain connects TRBV7-6 to TRBJ2-5, with 11 positions matching TRBD2. The CDR3 has 15 amino acids. Germline CDR1 is SGHVS and CDR2 is FNYEAQ. With V trimmed by 5 bases and J by 7 bases, 9 bases remained unmatched. CDR3 nucleotides: TGTGCCAGCAGCCAACTAGCGGGGGCCTCCAGGACCCAGTACTTC. Translation: CASSQLAGASRTQYF.

The CDR3 nucleotides read TGTGCCACCCCGAGCGGGAAGTACTTC. It specifies CATPSGKYF. J is TRBJ2-7 and V is TRBV24-1, with 7 nucleotides matching TRBD2. Germline-derived CDR1 and CDR2 are KGHDR and SFDVKD. The V gene end was trimmed by 9 bases and the J gene end by 11 bases; junction bases not matched to a gene: 3. The CDR3 spans 9 residues.

The table lists this clonotype with a few counts. The CDR3 DNA follows: TGTGCCAGCAGTGAAAAGGTAGAAAATTCACCCCTCCACTTT. Amino acid sequence: CASSEKVENSPLHF. This chain joins TRBV6-1 and TRBJ1-6, with D uncertain. V was clipped by 2 bases and J by 7 bases, with 9 bases between them. Germline V gene sequence: CDR1 MNHNS, CDR2 SASEGT. The CDR3 is made up of 14 amino acids.

This clonotype has more than one count but fewer than ten. This chain uses TRBV5-6 with TRBJ2-5; TRBD2 matches 8 bases. V shed 2 bases, J shed 2 bases, and the junction held 5 bases outside the gene matches. The CDR3 has 15 residues. Germline V gene data show CDR1 as SGHDT and CDR2 as YYEEEE. The CDR3, as DNA: TGTGCCAGCAGCTTCTGGCGGGGGGAACAAGAGACCCAGTACTTC. Translating gives CASSFWRGEQETQYF.

This chain links TRBV5-4 with TRBJ2-3, with 11 bases matching TRBD1. V lost 5 bases, J lost 3 bases, and 5 bases stayed unmatched. The length of the CDR3 is 15 residues. Germline V gives CDR1 SGHNT, CDR2 YYREEE (reference sequence). The CDR3 is CASSRDRGVTDTQYF. CDR3 coding DNA: TGTGCCAGCAGTCGGGACAGGGGGGTAACAGATACGCAGTATTTT.

This clonotype has only a few counts. V and J are TRBV12-3 or TRBV12-4 and TRBJ2-3; D is perhaps TRBD1 (5 bases). The CDR3 contains 15 residues. Trimming stripped 2 bases from V and 3 bases from J, with 12 bases between. This chain's CDR3 is CASSLYQGTTDTQYF. For the CDR3, the DNA is TGTGCCAGCAGTTTATACCAGGGAACTACAGATACGCAGTATTTT.

The sample holds a few counts of this clonotype. The chain links TRBV30 to TRBJ2-7, with 12 bases fitting TRBD2. The germline V gene encodes CDR1 GTSNPN and CDR2 SVGIG (reference sequence). With V trimmed by 2 bases and J by 6 bases, 17 bases remained unmatched. The CDR3 length is 18 residues. The CDR3 sequence is CAWSSGGGLAGLGAEQYF. The CDR3 coding sequence is TGTGCCTGGAGTTCGGGAGGAGGACTAGCGGGACTTGGAGCCGAGCAGTACTTC. Variable domain in full (rest from reference TRBV30 and TRBJ2-7): SQTIHQWPATLVQPVGSPLSLECTVEGTSNPNLYWYRQAAGRGLQLLFYSVGIGQISSEVPQNLSASRPQDRQFILSSKKLLLSDSGFYLCAWSSGGGLAGLGAEQYFGPGTRLTVT.

V and J are TRBV20-1 and TRBJ2-3; perhaps TRBD2 as D (8 bases). The CDR3 is made up of 14 amino acids. Germline-derived CDR1 and CDR2 are DFQATT and SNEGSKA (reference sequence). Trimming removed 3 bases from V and 4 bases from J, with 14 bases in between. CDR3 region: CSASGRGQADTQYF. CDR3 sequence (DNA): TGCAGTGCTAGCGGGAGGGGGCAGGCAGATACGCAGTATTTT.

This clonotype was counted a few times. The CDR3 DNA reads TGTGCCAGCAGCGTTCTACCACCGGGACAGAATCATGAAAAACTGTTTTTT. Translating gives CASSVLPPGQNHEKLFF. V usage is TRBV6-5 and J usage is TRBJ1-4; 7 positions match TRBD1. V was clipped by 6 bases and J by 6 bases; unmatched bases: 16. The CDR3 totals 17 residues. Germline V gives CDR1 MNHEY, CDR2 SVGAGI.

The sample holds a few counts of this clonotype. V gene TRBV2 combines with J gene TRBJ1-1; no reliable D call. The CDR3 is 14 amino acids. The germline V gene has CDR1 SNHLY and CDR2 FYNNEI. The V end lost 6 bases, the J end lost 7 bases, and 18 bases lay between the germline ends. CDR3 sequence (DNA): TGTGCCAGCAGCAGATCCCTGCGAACGGATGAAGCTTTCTTT. Translating gives CASSRSLRTDEAFF.

The V gene is TRBV5-1, the J gene TRBJ1-5; TRBD1 matches 7 bases. Trimming cost V 4 bases and J 8 bases; bases outside gene matches: 9. The CDR3 runs 14 residues. In germline, CDR1 is SGHRS, CDR2 YFSETQ. The CDR3 is CASSPTGLEEPQHF. The CDR3 DNA sequence: TGCGCCAGCAGCCCGACAGGGTTAGAGGAGCCCCAGCATTTT.

This clonotype showed up just a few times. The chain joins TRBV28 to TRBJ2-2; the D gene is possibly TRBD1 (6 bases). Trimming took 8 bases from V and 6 from J, leaving 10 bases between them. The CDR3 spans 12 residues. CDR1 is MDHEN, CDR2 SYDVKM, per germline. The CDR3 DNA follows: TGTGCCAGCCGACAGGACTCCGGGGAGCTGTTTTTT. It yields the protein CASRQDSGELFF.

The V gene is TRBV20-1, the J gene TRBJ1-1, with 10 nucleotides matching TRBD1. CDR3 length: 15 amino acids. CDR1 is DFQATT, CDR2 SNEGSKA, per germline (reference sequence). V was pared by 5 bases and J by 1 base, with 7 bases of the junction left unmatched. CDR3 region: CSAGRQGAENTEAFF. In DNA, the CDR3 is TGCAGTGCTGGCAGACAGGGGGCTGAGAACACTGAAGCTTTCTTT.

V is TRBV5-1 and J is TRBJ2-7; the D gene is possibly TRBD1 (6 bases). The length of the CDR3 is 15 residues. V was cut by 0 bases and J by 5 bases, with 15 bases left in between. The V gene's germline CDR1 is SGHRS and CDR2 YFSETQ. CDR3 in DNA: TGCGCCAGCAGCTTGGCCGAGACAGGAGGCCACGAGCAGTACTTC. This sequence encodes CASSLAETGGHEQYF.

The V and J genes are TRBV14 and TRBJ2-5; 11 bases are shared with TRBD1. This CDR3 region has 15 residues. V shed 4 bases, J shed 6 bases, and the junction held 7 bases outside the gene matches. Germline assignment: CDR1 SGHDN and CDR2 FVKESK. In DNA, the CDR3 is TGTGCCAGCAGCCCGAGGACAGGGGGCGTGAAGACCCAGTACTTC. Translating gives CASSPRTGGVKTQYF.

This chain joins TRBV11-2 and TRBJ2-3; 7 bases map to TRBD1. CDR3 size: 17 residues. The J segment lost 2 bases and the V segment lost 3 bases, leaving 11 bases of the junction unmatched. The germline V gene encodes CDR1 SGHAT and CDR2 FQNNGV. The CDR3 loop is CASSFQPPGQSTDTQYF. DNA for the CDR3: TGTGCCAGCAGCTTTCAACCCCCGGGACAGTCCACAGATACGCAGTATTTT.